This TCR beta chain was identified in a study of T cells in Graves' hyperthyroidism and ophthalmopathy. Amplification targeted TCR beta CDR3 regions from RNA transcripts. With the HTBI primer set, the TCR CDR3 went through a first round of RT-PCR. MiXCR, run by TCRdb on the multiplex PCR reads, gives a single entry per CDR3 protein. This sample has approximately 400,000 distinct CDR3 sequences, with about 15% found just once. Stable hyperthyroidism: no ophthalmopathy progression over 18 months of follow-up. The diagnostic basis comprised clinical symptoms, serum thyroxine and TRAb, thyroid ultrasound and orbital computed tomography. This clonotype has ten or more counts. Its antigen is unidentified. The CDR3 loop spans 16 amino acids. Germline CDR1 is SGHRS and CDR2 is YFSETQ. Trimming removed 0 bases at V and 0 bases at J, with 11 bases between. Study-wide findings and caveats: The majority of expanded thyroid clonotypes above 0.001 also appeared in blood. Ophthalmopathy was told apart from stable hyperthyroidism by a 13 V-J model.

Sequenced: blood. The chain recombines TRBV5-1 with TRBJ2-3; D perhaps matches TRBD2 (6 bases). The clonotype originates from a woman in her 30s with Graves' hyperthyroidism. CDR3 sequence (DNA): TGCGCCAGCAGCTTGGAGTCGCGGGGCAGCACAGATACGCAGTATTTT. This encodes CASSLESRGSTDTQYF.